This T cell receptor (beta chain) was retrieved from a study of T cell repertoires in cytomegalovirus infection. Study information: Public TCR beta signature analysis indicated the presence of both CMV infection and matching HLA type.

The CDR3 totals 15 residues. Looked up from germline, CDR1 is SGHNT and CDR2 is YYREEE (reference sequence). The ends lost 4 bases at V and 5 bases at J; junction bases unmatched: 6. Many counts were recorded for this clonotype. TCRdb used MiXCR to reprocess the reads, holding one entry per CDR3 protein. The table has approximately 490,000 distinct CDR3 sequences, roughly 10% seen once. The source material was PBMCs. The source is a human donor in good health (CMV status not recorded). Some clones in this sample may be carry-over from other donors' samples. This chain connects TRBV5-4 to TRBJ2-3, with 11 bases fitting TRBD2. CDR3 DNA: TGTGCCAGCAGCCTAGCGGGGGGTCGGGAAGATACGCAGTATTTT. Its translation is CASSLAGGREDTQYF.